The present entry profiles one T cell receptor (beta chain) with its context. The table lists this clone with a count of one. This clone's antigen is unknown. Base quality data are lacking; no much larger clone is found one base away. Receptors were amplified or captured by the immunoSEQ multiplex PCR assay. Rearranged TCR beta chain sequences were amplified using the hsTCRB Kit according to the manufacturer's protocol. Sequencing of TCRB libraries was carried out on an Illumina MiSeq. Under the source paper's analysis protocol: The proprietary platform of the kit vendor was used for demultiplexing, trimming and gene mapping. Here the immuneACCESS table is served through TCRdb, limited to in-frame sequences with V and J called. Missing clones are a known gap in these copies; in checked studies unresolved V genes cover under half, and the rest lacks a known reason. For V, J and clone size, that table is used; D and trimming come from the DNA. This sample is represented by about 54,000 clones; roughly 80% of them were singletons. The top ten clones comprise around 3.9% of the sample.

The time point label corresponds to: week 35, safety follow-up. A 20-mer mutant IDH1 peptide at 300 micrograms in Montanide made up each vaccine dose, which was injected subcutaneously together with topical imiquimod. Eight vaccinations were administered to patients in weeks 1, 3, 5, 7, 11, 15, 19 and 23, corresponding to visits V03 through V10. Newly diagnosed WHO grade 3 or 4 IDH1-mutant astrocytomas showing loss of nuclear ATRX were present in the donors. The samples were drawn from NOA16, a multicentre, single-arm, open-label phase I trial in Germany that tested a mutant IDH1 peptide vaccine in humans for the first time. The DNeasy Blood and Tissue Kit was used to extract genomic DNA from EDTA blood for TCRB sequencing. CDR1 is given as LNHDA and CDR2 as SQIVND, both from the germline V gene (reference sequence). Compared with germline, V lacks 6 bases and J lacks 0 bases; bases without a gene match: 4. From its cysteine to its phenylalanine, the CDR3 spans 17 amino acids. Only CDR3 DNA is held: 51 bases, read in frame from base 1.

The data stem from a study of a mutant IDH1 vaccine in newly diagnosed glioma (dated by TCRdb to the early 2020s). Broadly, across the study: Vaccination began 4-6 weeks after radiotherapy alone, or alongside temozolomide cycles in the chemotherapy-containing groups. Of the approximately 32 treated patients, roughly 60% were male and approximately 38% were female, and the mean age was around 40 years. Prior to enrollment, standard therapy consisting of radiotherapy alone, temozolomide alone, or radiochemotherapy with temozolomide had been administered to patients, with the combination being received by most patients. The week-35 safety follow-up took place at visit V12, and the week-47 end of study took place at visit V13. Peripheral blood was collected at six visits: V03 (baseline), V05, V07, V10, V12 and V13. For exploratory analyses, about 25 treated patients had longitudinal TCRB deep sequencing done wherever samples were available.

What the work shows at the level of the full study, not this receptor alone: The authors stated that sample limitations prevented analyses of patient blood samples from being reproduced. Immune responses induced by the vaccine were seen in approximately 92% of patients across multiple MHC alleles. Availability determined which PBMC samples were chosen for TCRB deep sequencing. Pseudoprogression seemed to be unrelated to changes in the top peripheral T cell clonotypes found by TCRB sequencing.

The specimen was PBMCs, collected from a glioma patient whose treatment included an IDH1 peptide vaccine. This TCR derives from a woman between 18 and 30 years old with glioma. This receptor chain uses TRBV19 and TRBJ2-3, and 15 junctional nucleotides match TRBD2. Here the CDR3 is given as CASSHGTSGGSTDTQYF. The DNA reads TGTGCCAGTAGCCACGGGACTAGCGGGGGGAGCACAGATACGCAGTATTTT.